These 18 T cell receptor beta chains originate from one sample sequenced in a study of vaccination and CD4 T cells after COVID-19. The antigens these receptors bind are not known. Oncomine TCR Beta short-read sequencing was applied to DNA from cultured CD4+ T cells. MiXCR, run by TCRdb on the PCR reads, gives a single entry per CDR3 protein. The data hold about 16,000 distinct CDR3 sequences, with about 56% observed a single time. Regarding treatment: approximately nine-day PBMC culture with coronavirus spike peptide pools or control peptides (ViraFEST assay). The sample in question was CD4+ T cells from blood, cultured in vitro, obtained before SARS-CoV-2 vaccination. All receptors come from a human donor who had recovered from COVID-19.

The CDR3: CASTGDLQETQYF. CDR3 coding DNA: TGTGCCAGCACTGGGGACTTACAAGAGACCCAGTACTTC. The chain recombines TRBV2 with TRBJ2-5; D might be TRBD2 (6 bases). Per germline, CDR1 SNHLY and CDR2 FYNNEI. The CDR3 is 13 amino acids. V was shortened by 7 bases and J by 2 bases, with 11 bases between the two germline ends.

Concerning this clonotype: Here the CDR3 omits its conserved ending phenylalanine or tryptophan, so a read error is the likely source. The DNA is omitted, as the CDR3 cannot be located on it reliably, and the CDR3 follows TCRdb's listing. The genes are TRBV20-1 and TRBJ2-7; the table gives TRBD1 as D, unverified against the DNA. CDR1 is DFQATT and CDR2 is SNEGSKA in the germline V gene (reference sequence). The CDR3 comprises 12 residues, both ends counted. The CDR3 sequence: CSARDSRDRVFI.

J is TRBJ1-5 and V is TRBV15; no firm D call. The CDR3 extends over 15 amino acids. Trimming stripped 3 bases from V and 3 bases from J, with 12 bases between. Germline loops: CDR1 LNHNV, CDR2 YYDKDF (reference sequence). CDR3 region: CATSSRHSFNQPQHF. The CDR3 region has the DNA TGTGCCACCAGCAGCAGGCACAGTTTCAATCAGCCCCAGCATTTT. The complete variable domain, with remaining parts taken from reference TRBV15 and TRBJ1-5, reads DAMVIQNPRYQVTQFGKPVTLSCSQTLNHNVMYWYQQKSSQAPKLLFHYYDKDFNNEADTPDNFQSRRPNTSFCFLDIRSPGLGDTAMYLCATSSRHSFNQPQHFGDGTRLSIL.

The V and J genes are TRBV6-1 and TRBJ2-5; D perhaps matches TRBD2 (5 bases). The ends were cut back, 4 bases at V and 5 bases at J, with 11 bases in the middle. The CDR3 contains 13 residues. Per the germline V gene, CDR1 is MNHNS and CDR2 is SASEGT. The CDR3 protein is CASSGGFIETQYF. As DNA, the CDR3 is TGTGCCAGCAGTGGAGGGTTCATTGAGACCCAGTACTTC.

The chain employs TRBV18 and TRBJ1-5; D is unresolved. Germline V gene lookup returns CDR1 KGHSH and CDR2 LQKENI. Deletions cut 5 bases from V and 5 bases from J, with 7 bases between. This CDR3 contains 12 residues. For the CDR3, the DNA is TGTGCCAGCTCATCCCCAGATCAGCCCCAGCATTTT. It specifies CASSSPDQPQHF.

The V gene is TRBV7-7, the J gene TRBJ2-5; D uncertain. V lost 3 bases, J lost 3 bases, and 8 bases lay in between. The CDR3 sequence is 13 residues long. CDR1 and CDR2 (germline): SSHAT, FNYEAQ (reference sequence). CDR3 nucleotides: TGTGCCAGCAGCTTGGAGCGTAAAGAGACCCAGTACTTC. This encodes CASSLERKETQYF.

This chain joins TRBV20-1 and TRBJ2-7, with 8 nucleotides matching TRBD1. The CDR3 runs 14 residues. J gave up 3 bases and V 5 bases, and 9 bases lay outside the gene matches. Germline CDR1 is DFQATT and CDR2 is SNEGSKA (reference sequence). CDR3 protein: CSAEDGQGIYEQYF. The CDR3 DNA follows: TGCAGTGCTGAAGATGGACAGGGAATCTACGAGCAGTACTTC.

The chain combines TRBV18 with TRBJ1-2; 7 nucleotides line up with TRBD1. The V gene end was trimmed by 3 bases and the J gene end by 6 bases; junction bases not matched to a gene: 10. Germline CDR1 KGHSH, CDR2 LQKENI. This CDR3 contains 15 residues. As DNA, the CDR3 is TGTGCCAGCTCACCCAGGACAGGTCGGTTGGATGGCTACACCTTC. Translation gives CASSPRTGRLDGYTF. The variable domain in full, with the rest retrieved from reference TRBV18 and TRBJ1-2, is NAGVMQNPRHLVRRRGQEARLRCSPMKGHSHVYWYRQLPEEGLKFMVYLQKENIIDESGMPKERFSAEFPKEGPSILRIQQVVRGDSAAYFCASSPRTGRLDGYTFGSGTRLTVV.

The chain is built from TRBV20-1 and TRBJ1-5; TRBD1 might be the D (6 bases). Germline CDR1 and CDR2: DFQATT and SNEGSKA (reference sequence). This CDR3 has 14 residues. Trimming took 0 bases from V and 4 from J, leaving 10 bases between them. Here the CDR3 reads CSARDGQTNQPQHF. CDR3 sequence (DNA): TGCAGTGCTAGAGATGGACAGACTAATCAGCCCCAGCATTTT.

The chain is built from TRBV4-2 and TRBJ2-7, with 9 bases lining up with TRBD1. The CDR3 extends over 13 amino acids. Germline CDR1 and CDR2: LGHNA and YNFKEQ. V dropped 2 bases and J dropped 5; count of bases not matched to a gene: 1. Here the CDR3 reads CASSQRTGDEQYF. The CDR3 coding sequence is TGTGCCAGCAGCCAACGGACAGGGGACGAGCAGTACTTC.

This clonotype showed up just a few times. The gene calls are TRBV20-1 and TRBJ2-6; no reliable D call. This CDR3 is 11 amino acids long. V lost 4 bases and J 10 bases, leaving 8 bases between the germline ends. Germline V gene sequence: CDR1 DFQATT, CDR2 SNEGSKA (reference sequence). As DNA, the CDR3 is TGCAGTGCTAAGGACCAGAACGTCCTGACTTTC. Translation gives CSAKDQNVLTF.

The gene calls are TRBV20-1 and TRBJ2-5; D remains ambiguous. V was cut by 3 bases and J by 2 bases, with 7 bases left in between. Germline-derived CDR1 and CDR2 are DFQATT and SNEGSKA (reference sequence). The CDR3 is made up of 12 amino acids. In nucleotides, the CDR3 is TGCAGTGCTAGTAAGGAACAAGAGACCCAGTACTTC. This codes for CSASKEQETQYF.

V is TRBV2 and J is TRBJ2-3; D call uncertain. This CDR3 has 12 amino acids. Trimming shortened V by 4 bases and J by 7 bases, and 9 bases separated the two germline ends. Per the germline V gene, CDR1 is SNHLY and CDR2 is FYNNEI. The CDR3: CASSVNGYTQYF. The DNA of the CDR3 is TGTGCCAGCAGTGTCAACGGGTATACGCAGTATTTT.

Only a few counts were recorded for this clonotype. The chain is built from TRBV6-1 and TRBJ2-5, with no clear D. Trimming left V 8 bases short and J 7 bases short, with 8 bases between. Germline-derived CDR1 and CDR2 are MNHNS and SASEGT. The CDR3 is made up of 10 amino acids. The CDR3 DNA sequence: TGTGCCAGCTTTTTTGGGACCCAGTACTTC. Protein sequence: CASFFGTQYF.

The chain combines TRBV7-3 with TRBJ2-1; D assignment may be TRBD1 or TRBD2 (5 bases each). The V gene lost 5 bases and the J gene lost 2 bases, with 19 bases spanning the gap. The germline CDR1 and CDR2 sequences are SGHTA and FQGTGA. This CDR3 contains 17 residues. Here the CDR3 reads CASSPTVRGGTYNEQFF. CDR3 sequence (DNA): TGTGCCAGCAGCCCCACAGTGAGGGGTGGGACCTACAATGAGCAGTTCTTC.

This clonotype was counted between two and nine times. The J gene is TRBJ1-3, the V gene TRBV28, with D perhaps matching TRBD1 (5 bases). The CDR3 is 14 amino acids. V lost 6 bases, J lost 0 bases, and 9 bases lay in between. Germline V CDR1 and CDR2: MDHEN, SYDVKM. CDR3 in DNA: TGTGCCAGCAGCGAGGGGAGCTCTGGAAACACCATATATTTT. Translation: CASSEGSSGNTIYF. The variable domain in full, with the rest retrieved from reference TRBV28 and TRBJ1-3, is DVKVTQSSRYLVKRTGEKVFLECVQDMDHENMFWYRQDPGLGLRLIYFSYDVKMKEKGDIPEGYSVSREKKERFSLILESASTNQTSMYLCASSEGSSGNTIYFGEGSWLTVV.

This clonotype has a handful of counts. J is TRBJ1-1 and V is TRBV20-1; perhaps TRBD1 as D (5 bases). The CDR3 has 14 residues. The V end was cut by 2 bases, the J end by 4 bases, with 14 bases between. Germline values: CDR1 DFQATT, CDR2 SNEGSKA (reference sequence). The DNA for the CDR3 is TGCAGTGCTAGATGGGGGACGGGGGTCACTGAAGCTTTCTTT. Protein sequence: CSARWGTGVTEAFF.

This clonotype was seen more than once but under ten times. The gene calls are TRBV7-9 and TRBJ2-5; the D gene is possibly TRBD1 (7 bases). The germline V gene encodes CDR1 SEHNR and CDR2 FQNEAQ (reference sequence). The CDR3 spans 16 residues. Trimming removed 2 bases at V and 2 bases at J, with 15 bases between. For the CDR3, the DNA is TGTGCCAGCAGCTTATGGGCAGGGGGGATGCAAGAGACCCAGTACTTC. As protein: CASSLWAGGMQETQYF.